The rows below give T cell receptor beta chains drawn from one sample of a study of a mutant IDH1 vaccine in newly diagnosed glioma. This table comes from immunoSEQ multiplex PCR, and its TCRdb copy is limited to in-frame clones, with some not included. In the table there are about 94,000 clones, just under 90% of which are singletons. These receptors' antigens are unknown. The sequences come from PBMCs, collected from a glioma patient whose treatment included an IDH1 peptide vaccine. These receptors were taken from a woman in her forties or fifties with glioma. Both conserved end residues are part of each CDR3. D genes are given only for firm matches. Some rows mark clone size as missing; the rest say once, few, many or name a class of expanded clone.

v_call,j_call,d_call,clone_size,cdr3_nt,cdr3_aa
TRBV5-5,TRBJ2-7,NA,NA,TGTGCCGGTTACGGCGGGGACAGCGAGGCGAGGGTCGAGCAGTACTTC,CAGYGGDSEARVEQYF
TRBV5-4,TRBJ2-7,TRBD2,NA,TGTGCCAGCAGCCCGGGACTAGCGGGGACCTACGAGCAGTACTTC,CASSPGLAGTYEQYF
TRBV9,TRBJ1-5,NA,NA,TGTGCCAGCAGCTTCCGGGGCGATAGCAATCAGCCCCAGCATTTT,CASSFRGDSNQPQHF
TRBV7-8,TRBJ1-2,TRBD1,NA,TGTGCCAGCAGCTTGGACAGGGGGATCGGTAACTATGGCTACACCTTC,CASSLDRGIGNYGYTF
TRBV7-9,TRBJ2-5,NA,NA,TGTGCCAGCAGCTTAGAACCAGATAAGACCCAGTACTTC,CASSLEPDKTQYF
TRBV2,TRBJ2-7,TRBD2,once,TGTGCCAGCAGACCCCGGGGCCGCGGGAGAGGCTACGAGCAGTACTTC,CASRPRGRGRGYEQYF
TRBV7-3,TRBJ2-2,NA,NA,TGTGCCAGCAGCTTAGACGGCGACGGGGAGCTGTTTTTT,CASSLDGDGELFF
TRBV28,TRBJ2-3,NA,NA,TGTGCCAGCAGTTTACGGCGGGGGCTGTCCACAGATACGCAGTATTTT,CASSLRRGLSTDTQYF
TRBV9,TRBJ2-1,TRBD1,NA,TGTGCCAGCAGCATCGGGACAGGGGTTGGGGATGAGCAGTTCTTC,CASSIGTGVGDEQFF
TRBV5-1,TRBJ1-5,NA,NA,TGCGCCAGCAGCTTGGCCGAGACAGGCCTTTTTAGCAATTTCTGGCATTTT,CASSLAETGLFSNFWHF
TRBV5-1,TRBJ2-7,NA,NA,TGCGCCAGCAGCTTCAGTTGGCCAGGCTACGAGCAGTACTTC,CASSFSWPGYEQYF
TRBV6-1,TRBJ1-1,NA,NA,TGTGCCAGCAGACGAGTGGGGGAGAACACTGAAGCTTTCTTT,CASRRVGENTEAFF
TRBV18,TRBJ2-3,NA,NA,TGTGCCAGCTCTCCTCAGGTGAGCACAGATACGCAGTATTTT,CASSPQVSTDTQYF
TRBV9,TRBJ2-1,TRBD2,NA,TGTGCCAGCAGCGCCGGGACTAGCGGGAGAAGAAATGAGCAGTTCTTC,CASSAGTSGRRNEQFF
TRBV4-1,TRBJ2-1,TRBD2,once,TGCGCCAGCAGCCAAGATCCCGGGACTAGCGGGAGGGCCGATGAGCAGTTCTTC,CASSQDPGTSGRADEQFF
TRBV12-5,TRBJ2-3,TRBD2,NA,TGTGCTAGTGGTTTTAGGTCCATCATTAAACGGGAGGGATCGCAGTATTTT,CASGFRSIIKREGSQYF
TRBV29-1,TRBJ1-2,NA,NA,TGCAGCGTTGAACCTCATGGATCGGGGCGGACCTATGGCTACACCTTC,CSVEPHGSGRTYGYTF
TRBV2,TRBJ1-2,TRBD1,once,TGTGCCAGCAGGGTTTTCGACAGGGGTATCTATGGCTACACCTTC,CASRVFDRGIYGYTF
TRBV10-3,TRBJ1-2,NA,NA,TGTGCCATCAGAATGGGCTCCCGCCCCGGGGACTATGGCTACACCTTC,CAIRMGSRPGDYGYTF
TRBV5-6,TRBJ1-2,NA,NA,TGTGCCAGCAGCTGGGGAGTTTGGGCTAACTATGGCTACACCTTC,CASSWGVWANYGYTF
TRBV11-2,TRBJ2-7,TRBD2,NA,TGTGCCAGCAGACTAGCGGGAGGTGGCGAGCAGTACTTC,CASRLAGGGEQYF
TRBV19,TRBJ2-2,NA,NA,TGTGCCAGTCGAGGGATAAACACCGGGGAGCTGTTTTTT,CASRGINTGELFF
TRBV5-1,TRBJ1-4,TRBD1,NA,TGCGCCAGCAGCAAATACGGGACAGGGAATGAAAAACTGTTTTTT,CASSKYGTGNEKLFF
TRBV5-4,TRBJ1-4,TRBD1,NA,TGTGCCAGCAGCTCGCAGGGGGTAGTAAGTGAAAAACTGTTTTTT,CASSSQGVVSEKLFF
TRBV10-2,TRBJ2-1,NA,NA,TGCGCCAGCAGACGGGGCTACAATGAGCAGTTCTTC,CASRRGYNEQFF
TRBV9,TRBJ1-3,NA,NA,TGTGCCAGCAGCGTAGCTGGGGGGAGCTCTGGAAACACCATATATTTT,CASSVAGGSSGNTIYF
TRBV28,TRBJ2-3,NA,NA,TGTGCCAGCAGTTTCTTGCTTGGTACGCAGTATTTT,CASSFLLGTQYF
TRBV30,TRBJ2-3,NA,NA,TGTGCCTGGAGTGTACGAGGGGTCCTGGGGGATACGCAGTATTTT,CAWSVRGVLGDTQYF
TRBV4-1,TRBJ1-2,TRBD1,NA,TGCGCCAGCAGCCAAGTCATCGCCCGGGACAGGGAGGACTATGGCTACACCTTC,CASSQVIARDREDYGYTF
TRBV28,TRBJ2-2,NA,NA,TGTGCCAGCAGTTTTTCGTCACGGGAGCTGTTTTTT,CASSFSSRELFF
TRBV28,TRBJ2-1,NA,once,TGTGCCAGCAGTCCCCCAGGGCGATCCTACAATGAGCAGTTCTTC,CASSPPGRSYNEQFF
TRBV5-1,TRBJ2-1,TRBD2,NA,TGCGCCAGCAGCTTGGGAGGAGGGGCAGCGGGAGACAATGAGCAGTTCTTC,CASSLGGGAAGDNEQFF
TRBV2,TRBJ2-1,TRBD2,NA,TGTGCCAGCAGTGAGCCAGCGGGAGGGCCTAATGAGCAGTTCTTC,CASSEPAGGPNEQFF
TRBV11-2,TRBJ2-7,NA,NA,TGTGCCAGCAGCTTAGATCCAGGGCAAGGCGAGCAGTACTTC,CASSLDPGQGEQYF
TRBV5-1,TRBJ2-5,NA,NA,TGCGCCAGCAGCACCACAGGGACGGAGACCCAGTACTTC,CASSTTGTETQYF
TRBV10-3,TRBJ2-1,NA,NA,TGTGCCATCAGGAGGGGGGTCTACAATGAGCAGTTCTTC,CAIRRGVYNEQFF
TRBV9,TRBJ2-2,NA,NA,TGTGCCAGCGCTCCCGGGACCTCGAACACCGGGGAGCTGTTTTTT,CASAPGTSNTGELFF
TRBV6-4,TRBJ2-7,TRBD2,few,TGTGCCAGCAAGTCACGGCCGAGCGGGACTAGCGGGAGGTGCTCCTACGAGCAGTACTTC,CASKSRPSGTSGRCSYEQYF
TRBV11-2,TRBJ2-1,NA,NA,TGTGCCAGCAGCTTGGGCACTACAAATGAGCAGTTCTTC,CASSLGTTNEQFF
TRBV28,TRBJ1-3,NA,NA,TGTGCCAGCAGTGCCTATACCTCCCGGGACTTGGAGGGAAACACCATATATTTT,CASSAYTSRDLEGNTIYF
TRBV5-6,TRBJ1-5,NA,NA,TGTGCCAGCAGCTTGGACCCGGGGAGGCCCCAGCATTTT,CASSLDPGRPQHF
TRBV5-1,TRBJ2-3,NA,NA,TGCGCCAGCAGCGTCACAGATACGCAGTATTTT,CASSVTDTQYF
TRBV4-2,TRBJ2-7,TRBD2,NA,TGTGCCAGCAGCTTCAGCGGGAGGGCCCGTGAGCAGTACTTC,CASSFSGRAREQYF
TRBV7-3,TRBJ2-7,NA,NA,TGTGCCAGCAGCTTAGGTACAGGACCCAGGGAGCAGTACTTC,CASSLGTGPREQYF
TRBV28,TRBJ2-3,TRBD2,NA,TGTGCCAGCAGTTTTCTAGCGGGAGCAGATACGCAGTATTTT,CASSFLAGADTQYF
TRBV10-1,TRBJ2-3,NA,NA,TGCGCCAGCAGTGAGTCGTCCACCTCCGCGATTGAGGATACGCAGTATTTT,CASSESSTSAIEDTQYF
TRBV2,TRBJ2-3,NA,NA,TGTGCCAGCAGTCGACGGACTAGCACAGATACGCAGTATTTT,CASSRRTSTDTQYF
TRBV6-1,TRBJ2-3,NA,NA,TGTGCCAGCAGTGAGGTATGGCCCAGGGGCACAGATACGCAGTATTTT,CASSEVWPRGTDTQYF